These 20 T cell receptor beta chains were sequenced from one sample in a study of blood T cell repertoires in COVID-19. TCRdb's table, derived via immunoSEQ multiplex PCR, lists solely in-frame clones and lacks some. The sample contains roughly 210,000 clones, about 88% of which appear only once. The sample consisted of peripheral blood. The receptors stem from a man between 65 and 85 years old with acute or convalescent COVID-19.

This clone came up a few times. In nucleotides, the CDR3 is TGTGCCACCAGCAGAGAGGGAAGCGGGAGCACAGATACGCAGTATTTT. Translation gives CATSREGSGSTDTQYF. V and J are TRBV15 and TRBJ2-3, with D possibly TRBD2 on 6 matching bases. The CDR3 is made up of 16 amino acids. CDR1 LNHNV and CDR2 YYDKDF come from the germline V gene (reference sequence). Trimming left V 0 bases short and J 0 bases short, with 10 bases between. Drawing the rest from reference TRBV15 and TRBJ2-3, the complete variable domain is DAMVIQNPRYQVTQFGKPVTLSCSQTLNHNVMYWYQQKSSQAPKLLFHYYDKDFNNEADTPDNFQSRRPNTSFCFLDIRSPGLGDTAMYLCATSREGSGSTDTQYFGPGTRLTVL.

The chain recombines TRBV2 with TRBJ1-5; D may be TRBD1 (6 bases). The CDR3 loop spans 14 amino acids. Trimming took off 9 bases at V and 0 bases at J, with 12 bases between the two ends. CDR1 and CDR2 (germline): SNHLY, FYNNEI. The CDR3 reads CARSQGNSNQPQHF. Here the CDR3 DNA reads TGTGCCAGGTCACAGGGAAATAGCAATCAGCCCCAGCATTTT. The full variable domain, completed using reference TRBV2 and TRBJ1-5, is EPEVTQTPSHQVTQMGQEVILRCVPISNHLYFYWYRQILGQKVEFLVSFYNNEISEKSEIFDDQFSVERPDGSNFTLKIRSTKLEDSAMYFCARSQGNSNQPQHFGDGTRLSIL.

The chain has TRBV7-2 and TRBJ2-1; no firm D call. Trimming left V 5 bases short and J 0 bases short, with 11 bases between. The germline V gene has CDR1 SGHTA and CDR2 FQGNSA. This CDR3 comprises 15 residues. CDR3 bases: TGTGCCAGCAGCCAAGATTACTCCTCCTACAATGAGCAGTTCTTC. Its protein is CASSQDYSSYNEQFF.

In its sample, this clone was seen once. The chain carries TRBV4-3 and TRBJ1-1; 8 bases are shared with TRBD1. Germline CDR1 LGHNA, CDR2 YSLEER. J lost 4 bases, V lost 1 base, and 5 bases had no gene match. CDR3 size: 15 residues. Here the CDR3 DNA reads TGCGCCAGCAGCCAAGGGAACAGGGGGGGCACTGAAGCTTTCTTT. Protein product: CASSQGNRGGTEAFF.

This chain connects TRBV7-9 to TRBJ1-2; possibly TRBD1 for D (6 bases). Looked up from germline, CDR1 is SEHNR and CDR2 is FQNEAQ (reference sequence). V was clipped by 5 bases and J by 0 bases, with 13 bases between them. The CDR3 is 15 residues long. The CDR3 bases are TGTGCCAGCAGCGACCAGGGACACCCTAACTATGGCTACACCTTC. Its translation is CASSDQGHPNYGYTF.

The V and J genes are TRBV9 and TRBJ2-2; D is unresolved. CDR1 SGDLS and CDR2 YYNGEE come from the germline V gene. The CDR3 totals 16 residues. Trimming pared 0 bases from V and 6 bases from J, leaving 15 bases between. The CDR3 sequence is CASSVAAAFEAGELFF. The CDR3 DNA reads as TGTGCCAGCAGCGTAGCTGCGGCCTTTGAGGCCGGGGAGCTGTTTTTT.

This clone was found many times. The chain combines TRBV4-1 with TRBJ1-1; D is uncertain. The ends were cut back, 0 bases at V and 1 base at J, with 6 bases in the middle. Germline CDR1 MGHRA, CDR2 YSYEKL. The CDR3 length is 14 residues. The CDR3 region has the DNA TGCGCCAGCAGCCAAGATGGTAGGAACACTGAAGCTTTCTTT. This sequence encodes CASSQDGRNTEAFF.

The gene calls are TRBV5-1 and TRBJ2-5; a possible D gene is TRBD2 (5 bases). CDR1 is SGHRS and CDR2 is YFSETQ in the germline V gene. V shed 0 bases and J shed 5 bases, with 14 bases lying between them. The CDR3 length is 15 residues. The CDR3 nucleotides are TGCGCCAGCAGCTTGGCCGGGGTAGCATTGGAGACCCAGTACTTC. As protein: CASSLAGVALETQYF.

This clone was found once. This rearrangement joins TRBV7-6 to TRBJ1-1; 7 nucleotides match TRBD1. CDR3 length equals 16 residues. Germline CDR1 SGHVS, CDR2 FNYEAQ. V was pared by 5 bases and J by 0 bases, with 9 bases of the junction left unmatched. In DNA, the CDR3 is TGTGCCAGCAGCCAGTTTACAGGGACAGTGAACACTGAAGCTTTCTTT. This codes for CASSQFTGTVNTEAFF.

The J gene is TRBJ2-5, the V gene TRBV18; 7 bases are shared with TRBD2. CDR3 size: 15 residues. Per germline, CDR1 KGHSH and CDR2 LQKENI. V shed 0 bases and J 5 bases; nucleotides not matched to a gene: 6. For the CDR3, the DNA is TGTGCCAGCTCACCACCGGGGGGGAGGCGTGAGACCCAGTACTTC. Protein sequence: CASSPPGGRRETQYF.

The rearrangement uses TRBV7-2 and TRBJ2-3; D might be TRBD2 (6 bases). The V and J ends lost 5 bases and 0 bases respectively, with 12 bases between them. Germline loops: CDR1 SGHTA, CDR2 FQGNSA. This CDR3 is 15 amino acids long. CDR3 sequence (DNA): TGTGCCAGCAGCCTCTTCGGGACTAGCACAGATACGCAGTATTTT. Its protein product is CASSLFGTSTDTQYF.

The J gene is TRBJ2-1, the V gene TRBV19, with 10 positions matching TRBD2. With 2 bases clipped from V and 1 base from J, the junction kept 5 bases outside the gene matches. The germline gives CDR1 LNHDA, CDR2 SQIVND (reference sequence). The CDR3 is 17 residues long. As DNA, the CDR3 is TGTGCCAGTAGTATACAGGCTAGCGGGAGTTCCTACAATGAGCAGTTCTTC. Protein product: CASSIQASGSSYNEQFF.

V is TRBV2 and J is TRBJ2-2; D not resolved. CDR3 length: 13 amino acids. The V end was cut by 4 bases, the J end by 9 bases, with 12 bases between. Germline V lookup: CDR1 SNHLY, CDR2 FYNNEI. CDR3 coding DNA: TGTGCCAGCAGTGGGAGAGTAGGTCGGGAGCTGTTTTTT. Translated: CASSGRVGRELFF. Full variable domain (rest looked up from reference TRBV2 and TRBJ2-2): EPEVTQTPSHQVTQMGQEVILRCVPISNHLYFYWYRQILGQKVEFLVSFYNNEISEKSEIFDDQFSVERPDGSNFTLKIRSTKLEDSAMYFCASSGRVGRELFFGEGSRLTVL.

The chain has TRBV7-2 and TRBJ1-6, with a weak D call TRBD1 (5 bases). V lost 5 bases and J lost 7, with 15 bases in between. Germline assignment: CDR1 SGHTA and CDR2 FQGNSA. The CDR3 sequence is 15 residues long. The CDR3 loop reads CASSPTVYPNSPLHF. The CDR3 DNA reads TGTGCCAGCAGCCCGACAGTATATCCAAATTCACCCCTCCACTTT. Complete variable domain (other parts from reference TRBV7-2 and TRBJ1-6): GAGVSQSPSNKVTEKGKDVELRCDPISGHTALYWYRQSLGQGLEFLIYFQGNSAPDKSGLPSDRFSAERTGGSVSTLTIQRTQQEDSAVYLCASSPTVYPNSPLHFGNGTRLTVT.

This rearrangement joins TRBV2 to TRBJ2-1; 7 bases agree with TRBD1. V lost 3 bases and J lost 7; bases outside the gene matches: 9. The length of the CDR3 is 15 residues. Germline V gene data show CDR1 as SNHLY and CDR2 as FYNNEI. The CDR3 region is CASSDSVSQGNEQFF. The CDR3 nucleotides read TGTGCCAGCAGTGATTCGGTGTCACAGGGGAATGAGCAGTTCTTC.

This sequence joins TRBV7-9 and TRBJ2-7; the D gene is possibly TRBD2 (6 bases). Germline V gene sequence: CDR1 SEHNR, CDR2 FQNEAQ (reference sequence). The ends were cut back, 4 bases at V and 6 bases at J, with 19 bases in the middle. There are 15 residues in the CDR3. The CDR3 nucleotides read TGTGCCAGCAGCTACCTCCGGGACTTTTCATCCGAGCAGTACTTC. Its protein is CASSYLRDFSSEQYF.

This clone has a handful of counts. This chain joins TRBV28 and TRBJ1-6, with D unresolved. This CDR3 has 12 residues. Deletions cut 5 bases from V and 14 bases from J, with 13 bases between. Germline V gene data show CDR1 as MDHEN and CDR2 as SYDVKM. In DNA form, the CDR3 reads TGTGCCAGCAGTCTTCGAATCGGGGCCCTCCACTTT. Amino acid sequence: CASSLRIGALHF. The full variable domain, its missing parts supplied by reference TRBV28 and TRBJ1-6, is DVKVTQSSRYLVKRTGEKVFLECVQDMDHENMFWYRQDPGLGLRLIYFSYDVKMKEKGDIPEGYSVSREKKERFSLILESASTNQTSMYLCASSLRIGALHFGNGTRLTVT.

This clone was detected many times. The CDR3 sequence: CASSVEGLAGGFETQYF. CDR3 in DNA: TGTGCCAGCAGCGTAGAAGGACTAGCGGGAGGGTTCGAGACCCAGTACTTC. The chain is built from TRBV9 and TRBJ2-5, with 15 bases matching TRBD2. The CDR3 has 17 residues. V lost 0 bases, J lost 5 bases, and 5 bases stayed unmatched. Germline CDR1 and CDR2: SGDLS and YYNGEE.

This rearrangement joins TRBV24-1 to TRBJ2-1; D is undetermined. V was clipped by 5 bases and J by 4 bases, with 8 bases between them. The length of the CDR3 is 13 residues. The V gene's germline CDR1 is KGHDR and CDR2 SFDVKD. The CDR3 sequence is CATSGYSYNEQFF. CDR3 DNA sequence: TGTGCCACCAGTGGATACTCTTACAATGAGCAGTTCTTC.

The chain is built from TRBV5-4 and TRBJ2-1, with D perhaps matching TRBD2 (6 bases). The ends were cut back, 6 bases at V and 1 base at J, with 8 bases in the middle. The CDR3 has 13 residues. Germline V gives CDR1 SGHNT, CDR2 YYREEE (reference sequence). The CDR3 here is CASMTRSYNEQFF. In DNA, the CDR3 is TGTGCCAGCATGACTAGATCCTACAATGAGCAGTTCTTC. The complete variable domain, with remaining parts taken from reference TRBV5-4 and TRBJ2-1, reads ETGVTQSPTHLIKTRGQQVTLRCSSQSGHNTVSWYQQALGQGPQFIFQYYREEENGRGNFPPRFSGLQFPNYSSELNVNALELDDSALYLCASMTRSYNEQFFGPGTRLTVL.